This is a list of T cell receptor beta chains from one sample in a study of blood T cell repertoires in COVID-19. Using immunoSEQ multiplex PCR, the repertoire was profiled, and TCRdb retains in-frame clones only, with some absent. The data contain 95,000 to 120,000 clones, 75% to 90% of them seen just once; the ten biggest clones take up 7.5% to 10%. Sequencing was performed on peripheral blood. The receptors here all came from a middle-aged woman with acute or convalescent COVID-19. Both conserved end residues are part of each CDR3. The size of a clone is reported for some rows only, either as once, few or many, or as a class for expanded clones.

>TRBV2|-|TRBJ1-5
CASSRSRGNQPQHF
>TRBV9|-|TRBJ2-3
CASSVLAASTDTQYF
>TRBV7-2|-|TRBJ1-1
CASTTGITEAFF
>TRBV19|-|TRBJ2-3
CASRGGRSERDTQYF
>TRBV19|once|TRBJ2-5
CASSTSGLAVQETQYF
>TRBV28|few|TRBJ1-6
CASTWGDRGSPLHF
>TRBV7-9|-|TRBJ2-3
CASSDLAGITDTQYF
>TRBV7-8|-|TRBJ2-1
CASSFRPRGSTYNEQFF
>TRBV6-5|-|TRBJ2-7
CASSYAAGAPYEQYF
>TRBV7-2|-|TRBJ1-6
CASSLTPTPLHF
>TRBV18|-|TRBJ2-7
CASSSRVPQAYEQYF
>TRBV19|once|TRBJ2-7
CASSADRGQNEQYF
>TRBV14|-|TRBJ1-2
CASSQAISGGYTF
>TRBV9|-|TRBJ1-1
CASSTNNGGNTEAFF
>TRBV30|-|TRBJ1-2
CAWSLRGNYGYTF
>TRBV2|-|TRBJ2-7
CASSRAYEQYF
>TRBV3-1/TRBV3-2|-|TRBJ1-6
CASSHGTGGSPLHF
>TRBV5-4|-|TRBJ2-7
CASSLVGSTYEQYF
>TRBV5-1|-|TRBJ2-7
CASSPATGTYEQYF
>TRBV4-1|once|TRBJ2-7
CASSQDPRGTYEQYF
>TRBV7-2|few|TRBJ2-7
CASSSSGGEAYEQYF
>TRBV5-1|-|TRBJ2-1
CASSLRWDRPYNEQFF
>TRBV12-3/TRBV12-4|-|TRBJ1-5
CASREGFNQPQHF
>TRBV6-5|-|TRBJ2-2
CASFTGGDTGELFF
>TRBV6-1|-|TRBJ1-2
CASSEGEVRSYGYTF
>TRBV12-3/TRBV12-4|-|TRBJ2-7
CASSFDNRYEQYF
>TRBV15|-|TRBJ2-3
CATRGLAIDADTQYF
>TRBV5-5|-|TRBJ2-7
CASSVETGLTAEQYF
>TRBV19|few|TRBJ1-5
CASSRLHGGNQPQHF
>TRBV7-2|-|TRBJ2-2
CASLTGPYTGELFF
>TRBV6-1|-|TRBJ1-2
CASSEAGGYTF
>TRBV6-5|-|TRBJ1-2
CASYGTGGSYGYTF
>TRBV18|-|TRBJ2-3
CASSPATDTQYF
>TRBV4-3|-|TRBJ1-2
CASSQDPTRGYGYTF
>TRBV12-5|-|TRBJ2-7
CASGLGQGYEQYF
>TRBV19|once|TRBJ2-7
CASSIARRGVAEQYF
>TRBV19|-|TRBJ1-5
CASQSWHRGGYQPQHF
>TRBV15|-|TRBJ2-5
CATSRDSGKETQYF
>TRBV7-3|-|TRBJ1-1
CASRKSGVARAEAFF
>TRBV5-6|-|TRBJ1-6
CASSLGGAYNSPLHF
>TRBV7-3|-|TRBJ2-7
CASSLGRAASYEQYF
>TRBV30|-|TRBJ1-5
CAWTTGTGGGQPQHF
>TRBV19|-|TRBJ2-2
CASSMYVATNTGELFF
>TRBV6-6|-|TRBJ2-6
CASTPGGGANVLTF
>TRBV5-1|few|TRBJ1-4
CASTRQGFPTNEKLFF
>TRBV10-3|-|TRBJ1-5
CAISETGGNQPQHF
>TRBV14|-|TRBJ2-7
CASSQISGGIYEQYF
>TRBV27|-|TRBJ1-2
CASSFGAGHGYTF
>TRBV5-1|-|TRBJ2-1
CASSPGTVYNEQFF
>TRBV13|-|TRBJ2-3
CASSLGEGDTQYF
>TRBV6-5|once|TRBJ1-2
CASTTTGSSYGYTF
>TRBV5-4|-|TRBJ1-2
CASSQQGAYGYTF
>TRBV9|-|TRBJ1-3
CASSVDRPGHGVGNTIYF
>TRBV5-6|-|TRBJ1-5
CASSPRLSDQPQHF
>TRBV7-9|-|TRBJ1-5
CASSVGTGVQPQHF
>TRBV6-8|-|TRBJ1-2
CASSYTYLPGTGVDGYTF
>TRBV5-4|-|TRBJ1-2
CASRQDASRNYGYTF
>TRBV19|once|TRBJ1-5
CASTLRGGNQPQHF
>TRBV5-6|-|TRBJ1-2
CASSLGTDGYTF